The rows below give T cell receptor beta chains drawn from one sample of a study of cytomegalovirus exposure and HLA in healthy donors. TCRdb keeps only in-frame clones here, not all; method: immunoSEQ multiplex PCR. Found here are some 130,000 clones, about 80% of them singletons; the top ten hold under 4.5%. Sequenced: PBMCs. These receptors were obtained from a woman aged 40 to 50 in good health and CMV-seronegative. CDR3s include the opening cysteine and the closing phenylalanine or tryptophan. Fields, in order: V gene, clone size, J gene, CDR3 protein. Clone sizes are given selectively: once, few, many, or a class where the clone is expanded.

v_gene: TRBV5-1
abundance: .
j_gene: TRBJ1-1
CDR3aa: CASSLVGDDTEAFF

v_gene: TRBV19
abundance: once
j_gene: TRBJ1-1
CDR3aa: CASSLRTGGNTEAFF

v_gene: TRBV6-5
abundance: .
j_gene: TRBJ2-3
CDR3aa: CASSGLTGGVRTQYF

v_gene: TRBV11-2
abundance: .
j_gene: TRBJ2-7
CDR3aa: CASSLVWDSSFYEQYF

v_gene: TRBV5-1
abundance: .
j_gene: TRBJ1-2
CDR3aa: CASRLAPSGQGIYGYTF

v_gene: TRBV28
abundance: .
j_gene: TRBJ1-4
CDR3aa: CASSRYGQRQSTTNEKLFF

v_gene: TRBV28
abundance: .
j_gene: TRBJ1-5
CDR3aa: CASSRDRGFQPQHF

v_gene: TRBV5-5
abundance: .
j_gene: TRBJ1-6
CDR3aa: CASSLGDREVNSPLHF

v_gene: TRBV5-6
abundance: .
j_gene: TRBJ2-1
CDR3aa: CASSLGGGGEQFF

v_gene: TRBV25-1
abundance: .
j_gene: TRBJ2-2
CDR3aa: CASSDSAGVNTGELFF

v_gene: TRBV28
abundance: .
j_gene: TRBJ1-3
CDR3aa: CASIRTGAGNTIYF

v_gene: TRBV9
abundance: .
j_gene: TRBJ2-2
CDR3aa: CASSVGPFIGELFF

v_gene: TRBV13
abundance: .
j_gene: .
CDR3aa: CASSPGQGPSYEQYF

v_gene: TRBV4-3
abundance: few
j_gene: TRBJ1-5
CDR3aa: CASSQTTGNNQPQHF

v_gene: TRBV27
abundance: .
j_gene: TRBJ1-5
CDR3aa: CASSLSGGVGQPQHF

v_gene: TRBV7-2
abundance: .
j_gene: TRBJ2-7
CDR3aa: CASSFNYRGSYEQYF

v_gene: TRBV7-9
abundance: .
j_gene: TRBJ2-7
CDR3aa: CASSLRMAGATYEQYF

v_gene: TRBV7-9
abundance: .
j_gene: TRBJ1-1
CDR3aa: CASSPTPVRGTEAFF

v_gene: TRBV4-1
abundance: .
j_gene: TRBJ1-1
CDR3aa: CASSDDRGWENTEAFF

v_gene: TRBV7-9
abundance: .
j_gene: TRBJ1-1
CDR3aa: CASSLAGQAEAFF

v_gene: TRBV15
abundance: .
j_gene: TRBJ1-4
CDR3aa: CATSRDRGVSGLFF

v_gene: TRBV29-1
abundance: .
j_gene: TRBJ2-5
CDR3aa: CSVAETGMQETQYF

v_gene: TRBV19
abundance: few
j_gene: TRBJ1-5
CDR3aa: CASSIGPGEYQPQHF

v_gene: TRBV2
abundance: few
j_gene: TRBJ2-3
CDR3aa: CASSEASRTDTQYF

v_gene: TRBV15
abundance: .
j_gene: TRBJ2-1
CDR3aa: CATGSSGHNEQFF

v_gene: TRBV19
abundance: .
j_gene: TRBJ1-5
CDR3aa: CASTPHSNQPQHF

v_gene: TRBV19
abundance: .
j_gene: TRBJ1-1
CDR3aa: CASTIGSVNTEAFF

v_gene: TRBV4-1
abundance: .
j_gene: TRBJ2-1
CDR3aa: CASSQDTSGTYNEQFF

v_gene: TRBV7-9
abundance: .
j_gene: TRBJ1-3
CDR3aa: CASSVQGAGNTIYF

v_gene: TRBV18
abundance: .
j_gene: TRBJ1-1
CDR3aa: CASSPSGQGRYTEAFF

v_gene: TRBV4-2
abundance: .
j_gene: TRBJ2-1
CDR3aa: CASSQEGTPDNEQFF

v_gene: TRBV5-1
abundance: .
j_gene: TRBJ2-3
CDR3aa: CASRRGLAGEGDTQYF

v_gene: TRBV7-2
abundance: .
j_gene: TRBJ2-1
CDR3aa: CASSWSSSGGNEQFF

v_gene: TRBV28
abundance: .
j_gene: TRBJ2-7
CDR3aa: CASSLYSILDEQYF

v_gene: TRBV27
abundance: .
j_gene: TRBJ1-5
CDR3aa: CASSFAGDSNQPQHF

v_gene: TRBV5-1
abundance: .
j_gene: TRBJ2-1
CDR3aa: CASSRGGTAHNEQFF

v_gene: TRBV5-1
abundance: .
j_gene: TRBJ2-1
CDR3aa: CASSAGLAGNDEQFF

v_gene: TRBV7-8
abundance: once
j_gene: TRBJ1-1
CDR3aa: CASSLVLRPNFEEDRMNTEAFF

v_gene: TRBV6-1
abundance: .
j_gene: TRBJ1-5
CDR3aa: CASSQQGYSNQPQHF

v_gene: TRBV7-6
abundance: .
j_gene: TRBJ2-7
CDR3aa: CASSWRTGTIYEQYF